What follows are 32 T cell receptor beta chains derived from one specimen sequenced in a study of OX40 agonist ivuxolimab in advanced cancers. Libraries were prepared by immunoSEQ multiplex PCR; TCRdb keeps only in-frame clonotypes and omits some of them. Of some 94,000 clones detected, 80% to 95% appear once; the ten largest clones hold 3.4%. The sequencing here drew on CD4+ or CD8+ T cells sorted from blood, taken in a trial of the OX40 agonist ivuxolimab. All receptors derive from an adult with an advanced solid tumor such as melanoma, head and neck, liver or kidney cancer.

J is TRBJ2-3 and V is TRBV19, with TRBD2 matching over 10 bases. V shed 8 bases and J 9 bases; nucleotides not matched to a gene: 11. The CDR3 contains 14 residues. Germline assignment: CDR1 LNHDA and CDR2 SQIVND (reference sequence). Here the CDR3 reads CASGLSGRAPTQYF. CDR3 nucleotide sequence: TGTGCCAGTGGACTAAGCGGGAGGGCCCCGACGCAGTATTTT.

The chain carries TRBV30 and TRBJ2-5; a weak D match, TRBD1 (6 bases). This CDR3 region has 14 residues. CDR1 is GTSNPN and CDR2 is SVGIG in the germline V gene (reference sequence). Trimming stripped 3 bases from V and 2 bases from J, with 13 bases between. In nucleotides, the CDR3 is TGTGCCTGGAGAGGCCCTGACAGGCAAGAGACCCAGTACTTC. Its protein is CAWRGPDRQETQYF.

The chain carries TRBV19 and TRBJ1-5; 7 nucleotides agree with TRBD1. The CDR3 has 17 amino acids. Germline values: CDR1 LNHDA, CDR2 SQIVND (reference sequence). The V segment lost 3 bases and the J segment 6 bases; nucleotides outside the gene matches: 14. The CDR3 region has the DNA TGTGCCAGTAGTATTCTTCGACAGGGCCTCTTTCGTCAGCCCCAGCATTTT. It translates to CASSILRQGLFRQPQHF.

Notes on this clone: At one boundary the junction diverges from the germline segment, which might be a read error. The same CDR3 also results from other DNA sequences found in this sample. V gene TRBV5-4 combines with J gene TRBJ2-7; D might be TRBD2 (6 bases). Germline CDR1 is SGHNT and CDR2 is YYREEE (reference sequence). The CDR3 loop spans 13 amino acids. CDR3 nucleotide sequence: TGCGCCAGCAGCTTTGGGGGGACTGGCGAGCAGTACTTC. Translation gives CASSFGGTGEQYF. The full variable domain, its missing parts supplied by reference TRBV5-4 and TRBJ2-7, is ETGVTQSPTHLIKTRGQQVTLRCSSQSGHNTVSWYQQALGQGPQFIFQYYREEENGRGNFPPRFSGLQFPNYSSELNVNALELDDSALYLCASSFGGTGEQYFGPGTRLTVT.

The V call is TRBV18, the J call TRBJ2-1; 8 nucleotides agree with TRBD1. Germline loops: CDR1 KGHSH, CDR2 LQKENI. The CDR3 extends over 15 amino acids. The junction had 12 bases not matched to a gene; V was cut back by 5 bases and J by 9 bases. The DNA for the CDR3 is TGTGCCAGCTCAGCCGACCAGGGGGCATCAGGTGAGCAGTTCTTC. Its translation: CASSADQGASGEQFF.

The rearrangement joins TRBV5-4 to TRBJ2-5; D not certain. Germline V gene sequence: CDR1 SGHNT, CDR2 YYREEE (reference sequence). There are 13 residues in the CDR3. V dropped 1 base and J dropped 10 bases, with 14 bases sitting between them. The CDR3 spells CASSLMGYGIQYF. In DNA, the CDR3 is TGTGCCAGCAGCTTGATGGGCTATGGGATCCAGTACTTC.

The rearrangement uses TRBV9 and TRBJ1-1; D is ambiguous. Trimming left V 4 bases short and J 6 bases short, with 13 bases between. This CDR3 is built from 13 residues. Germline values: CDR1 SGDLS, CDR2 YYNGEE. The CDR3 DNA reads TGTGCCAGCAGCTATGGGGTCTTATCTGAAGCTTTCTTT. The encoded protein is CASSYGVLSEAFF.

Regarding this clone: At one end, the junction sequence differs from germline, possibly due to a read error. The J gene is TRBJ2-7, the V gene TRBV5-1; maybe TRBD2 (5 bases). Germline V gene data show CDR1 as SGHRS and CDR2 as YFSETQ. The CDR3 sequence is 14 residues long. The CDR3 sequence is CASSLWTFYYEQYF. In DNA form, the CDR3 reads TGTGCCAGCAGCTTGTGGACTTTTTACTACGAGCAGTACTTC. The full variable domain, with the rest looked up from reference TRBV5-1 and TRBJ2-7, is KAGVTQTPRYLIKTRGQQVTLSCSPISGHRSVSWYQQTPGQGLQFLFEYFSETQRNKGNFPGRFSGRQFSNSRSEMNVSTLELGDSALYLCASSLWTFYYEQYFGPGTRLTVT.

The chain carries TRBV12-5 and TRBJ2-7; 12 bases map to TRBD2. CDR3 length: 17 amino acids. Unmatched junction bases numbered 6, after V lost 1 base and J lost 2 bases. Germline CDR1 is LGHNT and CDR2 is FRNRAP. CDR3: CASGLALTSGGAYEQYF. The CDR3 coding sequence is TGTGCTAGTGGTTTGGCACTGACTAGCGGGGGAGCCTACGAGCAGTACTTC.

The rearrangement uses TRBV7-9 and TRBJ2-7; 10 positions agree with TRBD2. J lost 0 bases, V lost 8 bases, and 13 bases had no gene match. This CDR3 has 17 residues. Germline loops: CDR1 SEHNR, CDR2 FQNEAQ (reference sequence). As DNA, the CDR3 is TGTGCCAGCGGGTGGAGCGGGAGGGGTTCTAGCTCCTACGAGCAGTACTTC. It translates to CASGWSGRGSSSYEQYF. The full variable domain, rest sourced from reference TRBV7-9 and TRBJ2-7, is DTGVSQNPRHKITKRGQNVTFRCDPISEHNRLYWYRQTLGQGPEFLTYFQNEAQLEKSRLLSDRFSAERPKGSFSTLEIQRTEQGDSAMYLCASGWSGRGSSSYEQYFGPGTRLTVT.

The CDR3 sequence is CATGSRNTGELFF. The CDR3 DNA reads TGTGCCACGGGGTCACGAAACACCGGGGAGCTGTTTTTT. This rearrangement joins TRBV27 to TRBJ2-2, with D possibly matching TRBD2 (5 bases). Germline CDR1 is MNHEY and CDR2 is SMNVEV (reference sequence). V was shortened by 10 bases and J by 2 bases, with 11 bases between the two germline ends. The CDR3 is 13 residues long.

The chain combines TRBV6-1 with TRBJ1-2; 10 positions agree with TRBD1. The V gene end was trimmed by 11 bases and the J gene end by 4 bases; junction bases not matched to a gene: 7. Per the germline V gene, CDR1 is MNHNS and CDR2 is SASEGT. The CDR3 has 13 residues. CDR3 in DNA: TGTGCCGCCGGACAGGGGGACGGCTATGGCTACACCTTC. Translated: CAAGQGDGYGYTF.

The genes are TRBV9 and TRBJ2-3; a possible D gene is TRBD1 (6 bases). V lost 4 bases and J lost 2, with 14 bases in between. Germline loops: CDR1 SGDLS, CDR2 YYNGEE. This CDR3 has 15 residues. The CDR3 region has the DNA TGTGCCAGCAGCAGATCAGGGGTGTTCACAGATACGCAGTATTTT. Its protein product is CASSRSGVFTDTQYF.

For this clone: The CDR3 end shows no conserved phenylalanine or tryptophan, and so a read error is likely. The rearrangement links TRBV5-4 to TRBJ2-7; D not resolved. The V gene lost 4 bases and the J gene lost 0 bases, with 2 bases spanning the gap. The CDR3 spans 11 residues. The germline gives CDR1 SGHNT, CDR2 YYREEE (reference sequence). The CDR3 sequence: CASSNSYEQYL. In DNA, the CDR3 is TGTGCCAGCAGCAACTCCTACGAGCAGTACCTC.

The chain joins TRBV7-6 to TRBJ1-6; a weak D match, TRBD1 (5 bases). This CDR3 comprises 14 residues. Germline-derived CDR1 and CDR2 are SGHVS and FNYEAQ. The V and J ends lost 5 bases and 5 bases respectively, with 10 bases between them. The CDR3 protein is CASSRDGDNSPLHF. The DNA for the CDR3 is TGTGCCAGCAGCCGGGACGGTGATAATTCACCCCTCCACTTT.

The J gene is TRBJ2-1, the V gene TRBV28, with a weak D call TRBD2 (6 bases). V gave up 7 bases and J gave up 4 bases, with 14 bases separating them. The CDR3 loop spans 14 amino acids. CDR1 is MDHEN and CDR2 is SYDVKM in the germline V gene. The CDR3 spells CASISDYRYNEQFF. CDR3 in DNA: TGTGCCAGCATTTCGGACTATCGTTACAATGAGCAGTTCTTC.

The chain has TRBV4-3 and TRBJ1-2; 7 bases agree with TRBD1. There are 16 residues in the CDR3. V lost 0 bases and J lost 7; bases outside the gene matches: 11. The germline V gene has CDR1 LGHNA and CDR2 YSLEER. The CDR3 loop reads CASSQDPGRGTGGYTF. CDR3 nucleotides: TGCGCCAGCAGCCAAGATCCGGGCAGGGGGACGGGTGGCTACACCTTC.

This clone was observed a few times. The chain links TRBV29-1 to TRBJ2-3, with D possibly TRBD2 on 6 matching bases. The length of the CDR3 is 15 residues. The V and J ends lost 0 bases and 6 bases respectively, with 16 bases between them. Germline values: CDR1 SQVTM, CDR2 ANQGSEA. CDR3: CSVEDDGGPRDTQYF. The CDR3 DNA follows: TGCAGCGTTGAAGATGACGGGGGACCGAGGGATACGCAGTATTTT.

The chain employs TRBV27 and TRBJ2-1, with unresolved D. The CDR3 loop spans 12 amino acids. The germline V gene encodes CDR1 MNHEY and CDR2 SMNVEV (reference sequence). The V end was cut by 3 bases, the J end by 10 bases, with 10 bases between. CDR3 DNA sequence: TGTGCCAGCAGTTTGGGCCAAAAAGAGCAGTTCTTC. It is translated as CASSLGQKEQFF.

The chain employs TRBV5-1 and TRBJ2-1; the match to TRBD2 covers 9 bases. Germline loops: CDR1 SGHRS, CDR2 YFSETQ. The J segment lost 6 bases and the V segment lost 4 bases, leaving 5 bases of the junction unmatched. The CDR3 consists of 14 residues. This chain's CDR3 is CASSAGGTFNEQFF. CDR3 bases: TGCGCCAGCAGCGCGGGAGGGACGTTCAATGAGCAGTTCTTC.

This sequence joins TRBV29-1 and TRBJ1-1, with TRBD1 as a possible D gene (5 bases). V was shortened by 6 bases and J by 4 bases, with 9 bases between the two germline ends. The germline V gene encodes CDR1 SQVTM and CDR2 ANQGSEA. This CDR3 contains 11 residues. The CDR3 DNA sequence: TGCAGCGTATTCGGGGGCACTGAAGCTTTCTTT. Translating gives CSVFGGTEAFF.

This clone appeared a single time. This chain links TRBV19 with TRBJ1-5; possibly TRBD1 for D (5 bases). From germline, CDR1 is LNHDA and CDR2 SQIVND (reference sequence). The V end was cut by 0 bases, the J end by 3 bases, with 9 bases between. The CDR3 has 15 amino acids. The CDR3 nucleotides read TGTGCCAGTAGTATAGATGCGGGGACCAATCAGCCCCAGCATTTT. Amino acid sequence: CASSIDAGTNQPQHF.

The CDR3 loop reads CASSGIGSGNTIYF. CDR3 DNA: TGTGCCAGCAGTGGGATCGGCTCTGGAAACACCATATATTTT. The genes are TRBV5-6 and TRBJ1-3, with no clear D. The CDR3 length is 14 residues. Germline-derived CDR1 and CDR2 are SGHDT and YYEEEE. Trimming pared 5 bases from V and 0 bases from J, leaving 9 bases between.

J is TRBJ2-3 and V is TRBV7-9; D not certain. The V and J ends lost 6 bases and 5 bases respectively, with 9 bases between them. This CDR3 spans 12 amino acids. Germline V gene sequence: CDR1 SEHNR, CDR2 FQNEAQ (reference sequence). The DNA for the CDR3 is TGTGCCAGCAGTATACACTTAGATACGCAGTATTTT. It yields the protein CASSIHLDTQYF.

V is TRBV12-5 and J is TRBJ2-1; TRBD1 aligns across 8 bases. V trimming: 5 bases; J trimming: 0 bases; junction bases outside the gene matches: 3. The CDR3 contains 15 residues. Germline CDR1 is LGHNT and CDR2 is FRNRAP. DNA for the CDR3: TGTGCTAGTGGTCCGACAGGGGACTCCTACAATGAGCAGTTCTTC. It is translated as CASGPTGDSYNEQFF.

This chain joins TRBV13 and TRBJ2-1, with 8 bases identical to TRBD1. The length of the CDR3 is 15 residues. Losses at the gene ends were 3 bases for V and 0 bases for J; bases not matched to a gene: 1. CDR1 is PRHDT and CDR2 is FYEKMQ in the germline V gene (reference sequence). CDR3 nucleotides: TGTGCCAGCAGCTTTACAGGGGGCTCCTACAATGAGCAGTTCTTC. This sequence encodes CASSFTGGSYNEQFF. Combining the CDR3 with reference TRBV13 and TRBJ2-1 gives the whole variable domain AAGVIQSPRHLIKEKRETATLKCYPIPRHDTVYWYQQGPGQDPQFLISFYEKMQSDKGSIPDRFSAQQFSDYHSELNMSSLELGDSALYFCASSFTGGSYNEQFFGPGTRLTVL.

V gene TRBV27 combines with J gene TRBJ2-7; D unresolved. Germline values: CDR1 MNHEY, CDR2 SMNVEV (reference sequence). The CDR3 is 15 residues long. Trimming left V 3 bases short and J 3 bases short, with 15 bases between. The CDR3 loop reads CASSFTYPPFYEQYF. The CDR3 bases are TGTGCCAGCAGTTTCACATACCCGCCATTCTACGAGCAGTACTTC.

The chain links TRBV5-5 to TRBJ1-2; no clear D gene. V lost 2 bases, J lost 5 bases, and 10 bases lay in between. Germline V gene data show CDR1 as SGHKS and CDR2 as YYEKEE (reference sequence). The CDR3 spans 13 residues. The DNA of the CDR3 is TGTGCCAGCAGCTTCGGTGACGTATATGGCTACACCTTC. This codes for CASSFGDVYGYTF.

V usage is TRBV19 and J usage is TRBJ1-3; TRBD1 might be the D (5 bases). CDR3 length equals 16 residues. The V end lost 4 bases, the J end lost 2 bases, and 15 bases lay between the germline ends. Germline V gene sequence: CDR1 LNHDA, CDR2 SQIVND (reference sequence). The CDR3 sequence: CASSKGTEKTGNTIYF. The DNA of the CDR3 is TGTGCCAGTAGTAAAGGGACCGAAAAGACTGGAAACACCATATATTTT. The full variable domain, with the rest looked up from reference TRBV19 and TRBJ1-3, is DGGITQSPKYLFRKEGQNVTLSCEQNLNHDAMYWYRQDPGQGLRLIYYSQIVNDFQKGDIAEGYSVSREKKESFPLTVTSAQKNPTAFYLCASSKGTEKTGNTIYFGEGSWLTVV.

This clone was observed a single time. J is TRBJ1-5 and V is TRBV7-9, with 8 bases fitting TRBD1. Germline CDR1 and CDR2: SEHNR and FQNEAQ (reference sequence). This CDR3 comprises 14 residues. The junction had 6 bases not matched to a gene; V was cut back by 4 bases and J by 7 bases. Written as DNA, the CDR3 is TGTGCCAGCAGCTCAGGACAGGGAAGCCAGCCCCAGCATTTT. Its protein is CASSSGQGSQPQHF.

This clone was observed a single time. V and J are TRBV5-1 and TRBJ2-1; the D gene is possibly TRBD1 (5 bases). Germline CDR1 and CDR2: SGHRS and YFSETQ. V lost 0 bases and J lost 8, with 6 bases in between. This CDR3 region has 12 residues. CDR3: CASSLGGYEQFF. The CDR3 DNA reads as TGCGCCAGCAGCTTGGGGGGCTATGAGCAGTTCTTC.

The chain employs TRBV5-1 and TRBJ1-4; no firm D call. The germline CDR1 and CDR2 sequences are SGHRS and YFSETQ. The V end lost 4 bases, the J end lost 8 bases, and 15 bases lay between the germline ends. The CDR3 is made up of 14 amino acids. The CDR3 sequence: CASSEWAVGEKLFF. CDR3 nucleotide sequence: TGCGCCAGCAGCGAGTGGGCGGTGGGGGAAAAACTGTTTTTT.